A selection of T cell receptor beta chains follows, all from one sample in a study of T-cell memory formation after mild COVID-19. TCRdb redid the calling of the 5' RACE reads with MiXCR, one entry per CDR3 protein. The sample yields some 200,000 distinct CDR3 sequences, roughly a fifth seen once. Source material: PBMCs or a T cell subset sorted from them (not recorded which). These receptor sequences come from an adult woman who had mild COVID-19 (a few samples of this study predate the infection). Cell type and time point are not known. CDR3s include the opening cysteine and the closing phenylalanine or tryptophan. The D gene is left open where the match is weak. The size field is filled for only some rows; it gives once, few, many or a size class.

>NA|TRBD1|TRBV7-6|TRBJ1-1
CASSPERTGGTEAFF
TGTGCCAGCAGCCCCGAACGGACAGGGGGCACTGAAGCTTTCTTT
>NA|NA|TRBV10-3|TRBJ2-3
CAIQEGTDTQYF
TGTGCCATCCAGGAAGGCACAGATACGCAGTATTTT
>NA|NA|TRBV7-9|TRBJ1-2
CASKLKVDEHLGYTF
TGTGCCAGCAAGCTTAAGGTTGATGAACATCTGGGCTACACCTTC
>few|NA|TRBV6-2/TRBV6-3|TRBJ1-5
CASSYGEPGGQPQHF
TGTGCCAGCAGCTACGGGGAACCCGGGGGTCAGCCCCAGCATTTT
>NA|TRBD1|TRBV5-6|TRBJ2-1
CASSLLRWDSFINEQFF
TGTGCCAGCAGCTTGCTACGATGGGACAGTTTTATCAATGAGCAGTTCTTC
>NA|TRBD1|TRBV4-1|TRBJ1-2
CASSQTLDRGPYGYTF
TGCGCCAGCAGCCAGACCTTGGACAGGGGGCCCTATGGCTACACCTTC
>few|TRBD1|TRBV2|TRBJ1-2
CASSYRGGYGYTF
TGTGCCAGCAGTTACAGGGGCGGCTATGGCTACACCTTC
>NA|NA|TRBV20-1|TRBJ2-1
CSARQVRFF
TGCAGTGCTCGACAGGTCCGGTTCTTC
>NA|TRBD1|TRBV4-1|TRBJ1-5
CASSPILGDRSNQPQHF
TGCGCCAGCAGCCCTATTTTGGGGGACAGAAGCAATCAGCCCCAGCATTTT
>NA|TRBD1|TRBV5-1|TRBJ2-7
CASSLVSGQGYHEQYF
TGCGCCAGCAGCTTGGTAAGCGGACAGGGTTACCACGAGCAGTACTTC
>NA|TRBD1|TRBV6-5|TRBJ1-1
CASSHFGTGTPWTEAFF
TGTGCCAGCAGTCACTTCGGGACAGGGACCCCTTGGACTGAAGCTTTCTTT
>NA|NA|TRBV5-4|TRBJ2-3
CASSLGALRGGHADTQYF
TGTGCCAGCAGCTTGGGGGCCCTTAGGGGGGGCCATGCAGATACGCAGTATTTT
>NA|NA|TRBV6-2/TRBV6-3|TRBJ2-1
CASSYSGAREQFF
TGTGCCAGCAGTTACTCGGGGGCGCGTGAGCAGTTCTTC
>NA|NA|TRBV6-6|TRBJ2-2
CASSDPGILNGWSGELFF
TGTGCCAGCAGTGACCCGGGAATCTTAAATGGTTGGTCCGGGGAGCTGTTTTTT
>NA|TRBD2|TRBV20-1|TRBJ2-1
CSARDWTSGYNEQFF
TGCAGTGCTAGAGATTGGACTAGCGGCTACAATGAGCAGTTCTTC
>NA|NA|TRBV25-1|TRBJ1-3
CASSESLSYSGNTIYF
TGTGCCAGCAGTGAATCTCTGTCTTACTCTGGAAACACCATATATTTT
>NA|TRBD2|TRBV7-9|TRBJ2-7
CATVRQRGTYEQYF
TGTGCCACCGTCCGGCAGCGGGGAACTTACGAGCAGTACTTC
>NA|NA|TRBV20-1|TRBJ2-2
CSARDRRTGELFF
TGCAGTGCTAGAGATCGGAGGACCGGGGAGCTGTTTTTT
>NA|NA|TRBV20-1|TRBJ2-4
CSARLQGPGVYF
TGCAGTGCGCGCCTTCAGGGTCCCGGAGTCTACTTC
>NA|NA|TRBV7-9|TRBJ1-1
CASSLGQLEAFF
TGTGCCAGCAGCCTAGGACAGCTTGAAGCTTTCTTT
>NA|TRBD2|TRBV12-3/TRBV12-4|TRBJ2-1
CASKGGGSSYNEQFF
TGTGCCAGCAAGGGCGGGGGAAGCTCCTACAATGAGCAGTTCTTC
>NA|TRBD1|TRBV5-1|TRBJ1-1
CAKDRLIYTEAFF
TGCGCCAAGGACAGGCTTATATACACTGAAGCTTTCTTT
>many|NA|TRBV27|TRBJ2-1
CASSFLGSINEQFF
TGTGCCAGCAGTTTTCTGGGCAGTATCAATGAGCAGTTCTTC
>few|TRBD2|TRBV7-2|TRBJ2-7
CASSLDREATYEQYF
TGTGCCAGCAGCTTAGATCGGGAGGCCACCTACGAGCAGTACTTC
>NA|NA|TRBV5-5|TRBJ2-5
CASSLGPLGWTAQETQYF
TGTGCCAGCAGCTTGGGCCCCCTTGGTTGGACAGCACAAGAGACCCAGTACTTC
>few|TRBD1|TRBV19|TRBJ1-2
CASSILPGQGIGGYTF
TGTGCCAGTAGTATCTTACCGGGACAGGGTATAGGTGGCTACACCTTC
>NA|TRBD1|TRBV12-3/TRBV12-4|TRBJ1-1
CASSWTGVEAFF
TGTGCCAGCAGCTGGACAGGGGTTGAAGCTTTCTTT
>once|NA|TRBV6-2/TRBV6-3|TRBJ2-7
CASSYLAGVSSYEQYF
TGTGCCAGCAGTTACCTCGCCGGGGTAAGCTCCTACGAGCAGTACTTC
>NA|TRBD2|TRBV29-1|TRBJ2-1
CSVLPSGSDNEQFF
TGCAGCGTTCTGCCTAGCGGGAGTGACAATGAGCAGTTCTTC
>few|TRBD2|TRBV18|TRBJ2-4
CASSPAGEPVQYF
TGTGCCAGCTCCCCAGCGGGGGAACCCGTTCAGTACTTC
>few|NA|TRBV6-5|TRBJ2-1
CASSHAPRDEQFF
TGTGCCAGCAGCCATGCCCCAAGGGATGAGCAGTTCTTC
>NA|NA|TRBV25-1|TRBJ2-3
CASKGRFYSTDTQYF
TGTGCCAGCAAAGGGCGGTTCTATAGCACAGATACGCAGTATTTT
>many|NA|TRBV7-9|TRBJ2-5
CASIEPPGHGKGETQYF
TGTGCCAGCATCGAACCGCCGGGACACGGAAAGGGGGAGACCCAGTACTTC
>NA|NA|TRBV6-2/TRBV6-3|TRBJ2-1
CASSWSYEQFF
TGTGCCAGCAGTTGGAGCTATGAGCAGTTCTTC
>NA|NA|TRBV7-9|TRBJ2-5
CASSLDSQETQYF
TGTGCCAGCAGCTTAGACTCGCAAGAGACCCAGTACTTC
>NA|TRBD1|TRBV24-1|TRBJ1-1
CASTGQGGVITEAFF
TGTGCCTCCACCGGACAGGGAGGGGTAATCACTGAAGCTTTCTTT
>NA|NA|TRBV29-1|TRBJ2-3
CSVRGSTDTQYF
TGCAGCGTACGGGGCAGCACAGATACGCAGTATTTT
>NA|NA|TRBV29-1|TRBJ2-7
CSVEVGQYEQYF
TGCAGCGTTGAAGTCGGACAGTACGAGCAGTACTTC
>few|NA|TRBV4-1|TRBJ1-1
CASSQVGGRLYAEAFF
TGCGCCAGCAGCCAAGTAGGCGGCAGATTATACGCTGAAGCTTTCTTT
>few|NA|TRBV7-8|TRBJ2-1
CASSSIAGGNEQFF
TGTGCCAGCAGCTCCATAGCCGGGGGCAATGAGCAGTTCTTC
>NA|NA|TRBV4-1|TRBJ1-2
CASSQDPGRVGGGYTF
TGCGCCAGCAGCCAAGATCCCGGCAGGGTCGGGGGTGGCTACACCTTC
>NA|TRBD2|TRBV19|TRBJ2-7
CASSTGLAGYEQYF
TGTGCCAGTAGTACCGGACTAGCAGGCTACGAGCAGTACTTC
>NA|NA|TRBV25-1|TRBJ1-1
CASSEYSEAFF
TGTGCCAGCAGTGAATATTCGGAAGCTTTCTTT
>few|NA|TRBV9|TRBJ2-5
CASSVLWGETQYF
TGTGCCAGCAGCGTACTGTGGGGGGAGACCCAGTACTTC
>NA|NA|TRBV7-9|TRBJ1-5
CASSPAGQRQPQHF
TGTGCCAGCAGCCCGGCGGGACAAAGGCAGCCCCAGCATTTT
>NA|TRBD1|TRBV5-6|TRBJ2-1
CASSFDRGKQFF
TGTGCCAGCAGCTTTGACAGGGGGAAACAGTTCTTC
>few|NA|TRBV29-1|TRBJ1-6
CSVGTGYNSPLHF
TGCAGCGTTGGAACGGGTTATAATTCACCCCTCCACTTT
>NA|NA|TRBV20-1|TRBJ1-1
CSVGGGAGRGTEAFF
TGCAGTGTGGGGGGAGGTGCGGGTCGTGGCACTGAAGCTTTCTTT
>NA|TRBD2|TRBV18|TRBJ2-1
CASSTTETSGGSDEQFF
TGTGCCAGCTCAACCACCGAGACTAGCGGGGGGTCTGATGAGCAGTTCTTC